This entry features one T cell receptor (beta chain) sequence. Its matching antigen is unknown. These data come from a study of T cells after yellow fever vaccination. Study-level background: Preparation of fractions with low cell numbers was performed using SMART-Seq v4 Ultra Low Input.

TCRdb ran MiXCR on the 5' RACE reads and lists one entry per CDR3 protein. The sample shows 300,000 to 400,000 distinct CDR3 sequences, approximately 12% of them seen only once. The length of the CDR3 is 14 residues. J lost 4 bases, V lost 0 bases, and 3 bases had no gene match. CDR1 and CDR2 from the germline V gene are DFQATT and SNEGSKA (reference sequence). Findings and limits, study-wide: At 96% for CD4 and almost 90% for CD8, most primary-vaccination clones showed up again after the booster. Just a small share of clonotypes turned up in the CD4 compartment as well as the CD8 compartment. Compared with primary, the secondary response was weaker and peaked at day 5, not 15.

J is TRBJ2-1 and V is TRBV20-1; TRBD2 agrees at 7 bases. The sample was CD4+ T cells sorted from PBMCs, taken 15 days after the yellow fever booster vaccination. The origin of this receptor is a young man who received the YFV17D yellow fever vaccine. This chain's CDR3 is CSARDGGFYNEQFF. The CDR3 DNA sequence: TGCAGTGCTAGAGACGGGGGGTTTTACAATGAGCAGTTCTTC.